This T cell receptor (beta chain) was observed in a study of PD-1 blockade in classical Hodgkin lymphoma. Repertoires were generated with immunoSEQ multiplex PCR, while TCRdb's copy carries only in-frame clones and drops some. This table holds about 37,000 clones, around 76% found once. CDR3 size: 16 residues. Trimming shortened V by 5 bases and J by 2 bases, and 13 bases separated the two germline ends. CDR1 and CDR2 (germline): MNHEY, SMNVEV (reference sequence). The patients all showed relapse after autologous stem cell transplantation, while their brentuximab vedotin exposure varied. The chain has TRBV27 and TRBJ2-6, with D possibly TRBD1 on 5 matching bases. Sequencing was performed on peripheral blood mononuclear cells (PBMCs), taken before the second cycle of nivolumab. The TCR originated in a human donor with classical Hodgkin lymphoma. Here the CDR3 reads CASSMPQGAGANVLTF. The CDR3 DNA reads TGTGCCAGCAGTATGCCTCAGGGCGCTGGGGCCAACGTCCTGACTTTC.